The 23 T cell receptor beta chains listed next were all sequenced from one sample in a study of T-cell memory formation after mild COVID-19. TCRdb redid the calling of the 5' RACE reads with MiXCR, one entry per CDR3 protein. The sample contains around 200,000 distinct CDR3 sequences, 20% to 25% of which appear only once. Sequences were obtained from PBMCs or a T cell subset sorted from them (not recorded which). The receptor set was obtained from an adult woman who had mild COVID-19 (a few samples of this study predate the infection). Cell type and time point are not known.

The chain is built from TRBV10-3 and TRBJ1-5; 10 nucleotides agree with TRBD1. Looked up from germline, CDR1 is ENHRY and CDR2 is SYGVKD. Trimming removed 4 bases from V and 1 base from J; junction bases left unmatched: 13. The CDR3 is made up of 19 amino acids. The CDR3 sequence is CAISVLPGQGKGSNQPQHF. DNA for the CDR3: TGTGCCATCAGTGTACTCCCGGGACAGGGGAAGGGAAGCAATCAGCCCCAGCATTTT.

At least ten counts were recorded for this clonotype. The chain uses TRBV7-6 and TRBJ2-3; TRBD2 matches at 8 bases. Germline V gene sequence: CDR1 SGHVS, CDR2 FNYEAQ. Trimming cost V 1 base and J 4 bases; bases outside gene matches: 7. This CDR3 spans 16 amino acids. For the CDR3, the DNA is TGTGCCAGCAGCTTAGAGTCGGGGGGGGCCTCAGATACGCAGTATTTT. Translating gives CASSLESGGASDTQYF.

This clonotype was found a few times. The V call is TRBV29-1, the J call TRBJ1-2, with TRBD1 as a possible D gene (6 bases). The CDR3 is made up of 13 amino acids. Trimming removed 1 base from V and 6 bases from J, with 12 bases in between. From germline, CDR1 is SQVTM and CDR2 ANQGSEA. The CDR3 coding sequence is TGCAGCGTTGAAGTAAGGGGGAGGCATGGCTACACCTTC. As protein: CSVEVRGRHGYTF.

The chain carries TRBV4-1 and TRBJ2-7; the match to TRBD2 covers 8 bases. Germline-derived CDR1 and CDR2 are MGHRA and YSYEKL. The CDR3 runs to 14 residues. The V and J ends lost 4 bases and 3 bases, in that order; junction bases with no gene match: 5. This CDR3 is CASSPTGGVYEQYF. The DNA of the CDR3 is TGCGCCAGCAGCCCGACGGGAGGGGTCTACGAGCAGTACTTC.

This rearrangement joins TRBV7-2 to TRBJ1-1, with TRBD1 as a possible D gene (5 bases). V lost 1 base to trimming and J lost 6 bases, with 6 bases between them. The CDR3 sequence is 12 residues long. The germline V gene encodes CDR1 SGHTA and CDR2 FQGNSA. DNA of the CDR3: TGTGCCAGCAGCTTAGGGGACCCTGAAGCTTTCTTT. This sequence encodes CASSLGDPEAFF.

J is TRBJ2-7 and V is TRBV27, with 7 bases that match TRBD1. Per the germline V gene, CDR1 is MNHEY and CDR2 is SMNVEV (reference sequence). The CDR3 loop spans 14 amino acids. Trimming at V came to 5 bases and at J to 5 bases, leaving 9 bases not matched to a gene. The CDR3 loop reads CASSRAGGNHEQYF. For the CDR3, the DNA is TGTGCCAGCAGTAGGGCAGGGGGAAACCACGAGCAGTACTTC.

The chain employs TRBV27 and TRBJ2-7; D might be TRBD1 or TRBD2, each matching 6 bases. V shed 2 bases and J shed 1 base, with 9 bases lying between them. The germline V gene encodes CDR1 MNHEY and CDR2 SMNVEV (reference sequence). The CDR3 length is 14 residues. The DNA for the CDR3 is TGTGCCAGCAGTTTACAGGGGAGGTCCTACGAGCAGTACTTC. Translating it yields CASSLQGRSYEQYF.

V and J are TRBV7-3 and TRBJ1-1; weak D call: TRBD1 (5 bases). V was pared by 5 bases and J by 1 base, with 11 bases between. CDR3 length: 14 residues. Germline V gene lookup returns CDR1 SGHTA and CDR2 FQGTGA. CDR3 residues: CASSALGANTEAFF. CDR3 nucleotide sequence: TGTGCCAGCAGCGCCCTAGGGGCGAACACTGAAGCTTTCTTT.

The chain joins TRBV5-6 to TRBJ2-7, with D unresolved. CDR3 length equals 14 residues. V was pared by 6 bases and J by 2 bases, with 15 bases between. Germline V lookup: CDR1 SGHDT, CDR2 YYEEEE. The CDR3 reads CASNGPALTYEQYF. CDR3 bases: TGTGCCAGCAACGGGCCAGCCCTGACCTACGAGCAGTACTTC.

The gene calls are TRBV6-5 and TRBJ2-5; D could derive from TRBD1 or TRBD2 (5 bases each). Trimming took off 5 bases at V and 0 bases at J, with 16 bases between the two ends. Germline CDR1 is MNHEY and CDR2 is SVGAGI. The CDR3 has 16 amino acids. CDR3 residues: CASSHPGPEYQETQYF. CDR3 in DNA: TGTGCCAGCAGTCACCCGGGACCCGAGTACCAAGAGACCCAGTACTTC.

The chain joins TRBV7-9 to TRBJ2-1; 7 nucleotides match TRBD2. Germline trimming cut 4 bases from V and 3 bases from J; bases unmatched to any gene: 9. Germline V gives CDR1 SEHNR, CDR2 FQNEAQ (reference sequence). This CDR3 has 16 amino acids. The CDR3 region is CASSSSEGGDYNEQFF. In nucleotides, the CDR3 is TGTGCCAGCAGCTCCTCTGAGGGAGGGGACTACAATGAGCAGTTCTTC.

The chain joins TRBV12-3 or TRBV12-4 to TRBJ2-5; D is perhaps TRBD1 or TRBD2 (5 bases each). CDR3 length: 15 residues. V gave up 7 bases and J gave up 1 base, with 16 bases separating them. CDR3 sequence: CASTPARDLQETQYF. CDR3 in DNA: TGTGCCAGCACCCCAGCCCGGGACCTCCAAGAGACCCAGTACTTC.

The chain joins TRBV12-3 or TRBV12-4 to TRBJ1-4; D gene unclear. V lost 5 bases and J 8 bases, leaving 12 bases between the germline ends. There are 13 residues in the CDR3. The CDR3 loop reads CASSDTISEKLFF. The CDR3 nucleotides are TGTGCCAGCAGTGACACTATATCCGAAAAACTGTTTTTT.

This rearrangement joins TRBV10-3 to TRBJ1-5; D is possibly TRBD1 (5 bases). Germline loops: CDR1 ENHRY, CDR2 SYGVKD. The CDR3 totals 16 residues. V was cut by 3 bases and J by 2 bases, with 14 bases left in between. CDR3 amino acids: CAISDGAGGGNQPQHF. The CDR3 DNA reads TGTGCCATCAGTGATGGGGCCGGTGGTGGCAATCAGCCCCAGCATTTT.

This clonotype was seen just once. The chain combines TRBV29-1 with TRBJ1-1; D ambiguous. V was clipped by 4 bases and J by 5 bases, with 8 bases between them. The CDR3 sequence is 11 residues long. CDR1 and CDR2 (germline): SQVTM, ANQGSEA. The CDR3 is CSVVSGTEAFF. CDR3 bases: TGCAGCGTTGTCAGTGGTACTGAAGCTTTCTTT.

The chain links TRBV3-1 to TRBJ1-2, with 8 bases fitting TRBD1. Unmatched junction bases numbered 13, after V lost 3 bases and J lost 7 bases. Germline CDR1 is LGHDT and CDR2 is YNNKEL (reference sequence). This CDR3 is built from 16 residues. In DNA, the CDR3 is TGTGCCAGCAGCCACACCACCAGGGGGCAAGCGGTTGGCTACACCTTC. It is translated as CASSHTTRGQAVGYTF.

V is TRBV7-9 and J is TRBJ2-7; tentative D call: TRBD2 (7 bases). CDR3 length: 16 amino acids. Trimming shortened V by 5 bases and J by 3 bases, and 20 bases separated the two germline ends. CDR1 and CDR2 (germline): SEHNR, FQNEAQ (reference sequence). The CDR3 loop reads CASSASGGYGGYEQYF. The CDR3 DNA sequence: TGTGCCAGCAGCGCGTCGGGGGGCTACGGTGGCTACGAGCAGTACTTC.

This clonotype was seen only a few times. V and J are TRBV6-5 and TRBJ2-1; 10 nucleotides agree with TRBD2. Germline CDR1 reads MNHEY; CDR2 reads SVGAGI. CDR3 length equals 17 residues. V shed 2 bases, J shed 5 bases, and the junction held 9 bases outside the gene matches. The CDR3 DNA is TGTGCCAGCAGTTACCTTCGAGCGGGGGGGCTTCACAATGAGCAGTTCTTC. Amino acids: CASSYLRAGGLHNEQFF.

The chain uses TRBV10-2 and TRBJ1-1; D is ambiguous. Germline V gene lookup returns CDR1 WSHSY and CDR2 SAAADI. V dropped 8 bases and J dropped 5 bases, with 12 bases sitting between them. The CDR3 sequence is 12 residues long. This chain's CDR3 is CASGDTFTEAFF. DNA of the CDR3: TGCGCCAGCGGAGATACATTTACTGAAGCTTTCTTT.

CDR3 protein: CASRGGSSYEQYF. The CDR3 nucleotides read TGTGCTAGTAGGGGCGGGAGTTCCTACGAGCAGTACTTC. The J gene is TRBJ2-7, the V gene TRBV12-5, with TRBD2 identical over 7 bases. Per germline, CDR1 LGHNT and CDR2 FRNRAP. CDR3 length: 13 residues. The junction had 5 bases not matched to a gene; V was cut back by 8 bases and J by 1 base.

In its sample, this clonotype was seen once. J is TRBJ2-3 and V is TRBV19; 9 nucleotides align to TRBD2. J gave up 0 bases and V 5 bases, and 6 bases lay outside the gene matches. Germline CDR1 is LNHDA and CDR2 is SQIVND (reference sequence). This CDR3 has 16 amino acids. The CDR3 protein is CASSLLLAGSTDTQYF. The DNA of the CDR3 is TGTGCCAGTAGTTTACTACTAGCGGGTAGCACAGATACGCAGTATTTT.

This clonotype was detected only a few times. V usage is TRBV27 and J usage is TRBJ2-7; a possible D gene is TRBD2 (6 bases). The CDR3 covers 15 residues. The germline V gene has CDR1 MNHEY and CDR2 SMNVEV (reference sequence). V lost 6 bases and J 7 bases, leaving 22 bases between the germline ends. CDR3 residues: CASSFLGLDSGEQYF. CDR3 nucleotides: TGTGCCAGCAGCTTCCTCGGGCTCGACAGCGGGGAGCAGTACTTC.

This clonotype has a handful of counts. V and J are TRBV20-1 and TRBJ2-7; D gene uncertain. Germline V lookup: CDR1 DFQATT, CDR2 SNEGSKA (reference sequence). The CDR3 is 12 amino acids. With 2 bases removed from V and 0 bases from J, the gap between germline ends came to 5 bases. The CDR3 here is CSARLDSYEQYF. CDR3 in DNA: TGCAGTGCTAGACTCGACTCCTACGAGCAGTACTTC.